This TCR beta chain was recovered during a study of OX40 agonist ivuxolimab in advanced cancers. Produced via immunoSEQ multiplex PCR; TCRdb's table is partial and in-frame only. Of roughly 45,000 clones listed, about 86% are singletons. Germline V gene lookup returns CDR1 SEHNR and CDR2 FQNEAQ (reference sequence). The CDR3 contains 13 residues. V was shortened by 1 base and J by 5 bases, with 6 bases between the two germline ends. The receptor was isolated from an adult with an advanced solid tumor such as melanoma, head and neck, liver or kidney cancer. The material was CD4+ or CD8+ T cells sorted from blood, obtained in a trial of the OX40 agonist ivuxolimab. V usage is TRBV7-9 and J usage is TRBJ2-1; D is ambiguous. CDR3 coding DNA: TGTGCCAGCAGCTTAGGACGGAACAATGAGCAGTTCTTC. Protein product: CASSLGRNNEQFF.